The entry that follows covers one T cell receptor beta chain sequence. The antigen is not known. The record originates from a study of identical twins. Study results and caveats: Cross-sectional statistical analysis, not tracking of the same donors, underpinned the conclusions.

cDNA carried unique molecular identifiers, and a universal primer site was added by template switching. TCRdb re-derived calls from the 5' RACE reads in MiXCR, one entry per CDR3 protein. The table shows a few hundred thousand distinct CDR3 sequences, with roughly 8.6% occurring only once. The germline CDR1 and CDR2 sequences are SEHNR and FQNEAQ (reference sequence). The germline V and J ends were trimmed by 5 bases and 6 bases, with 16 bases remaining between them. This CDR3 is 14 amino acids long. These data also featured in a second study, about yellow fever vaccine responses in identical twins. That investigation notes: After vaccination, twins' T cell response reportedly seemed partly convergent, partly personalized.

The sequencing input was memory (CD45RO+) T cells sorted from blood. V and J are TRBV7-9 and TRBJ2-5; no firm D call. This clonotype originated in a woman in her late teens or twenties in good health. The CDR3: CASSPDPAVKTQYF. The CDR3 DNA sequence: TGTGCCAGCAGCCCAGACCCCGCCGTCAAGACCCAGTACTTC.